Below, one T cell receptor (beta chain) is given with its context. The entry originates in a study of blood T cell repertoires in COVID-19. The overall study: COVID-19 samples from acute and convalescent phases originated in the United States, Italy and Spain.

Germline CDR1 and CDR2: SGHRS and YFSETQ. The junction had 8 bases not matched to a gene; V was cut back by 3 bases and J by 1 base. This CDR3 is 16 amino acids long. Here immunoSEQ multiplex PCR was the method, and the copy in TCRdb shows in-frame clones only, minus some. Of about 140,000 clones listed, 76% are singletons. The sample comprised peripheral blood. The chain carries TRBV5-1 and TRBJ1-2, with 8 bases identical to TRBD1. This TCR derives from a woman older than 75 with active or convalescent COVID-19. In nucleotides, the CDR3 is TGCGCCAGCAGCTGGGGGGGACAGGCATTTAACTATGGCTACACCTTC. It translates to CASSWGGQAFNYGYTF.